This record looks at one T cell receptor beta chain sequence and its context. The source of the sample is a study of response to subunit inactivated influenza vaccine. From the RT-PCR reads, TCRdb called clonotypes with MiXCR, one entry per CDR3 protein. The sample includes about 500,000 distinct CDR3 sequences, 16% of them seen just once. Germline-derived CDR1 and CDR2 are LGHDT and YNNKEL (reference sequence). Trimming pared 4 bases from V and 14 bases from J, leaving 21 bases between. The CDR3 loop spans 15 amino acids. This sample comprised CD4+ T cells sorted from PBMCs, obtained about 23 months after vaccination. This sequence was found in a man between 50 and 69 years old who received an inactivated influenza vaccine. The V and J genes are TRBV3-1 and TRBJ1-6; perhaps TRBD1 as D (5 bases). The CDR3 region has the DNA TGTGCCAGCAGCCCTTCGCCAACCCAGGGTCGAGCCCTCCACTTT. This encodes CASSPSPTQGRALHF.